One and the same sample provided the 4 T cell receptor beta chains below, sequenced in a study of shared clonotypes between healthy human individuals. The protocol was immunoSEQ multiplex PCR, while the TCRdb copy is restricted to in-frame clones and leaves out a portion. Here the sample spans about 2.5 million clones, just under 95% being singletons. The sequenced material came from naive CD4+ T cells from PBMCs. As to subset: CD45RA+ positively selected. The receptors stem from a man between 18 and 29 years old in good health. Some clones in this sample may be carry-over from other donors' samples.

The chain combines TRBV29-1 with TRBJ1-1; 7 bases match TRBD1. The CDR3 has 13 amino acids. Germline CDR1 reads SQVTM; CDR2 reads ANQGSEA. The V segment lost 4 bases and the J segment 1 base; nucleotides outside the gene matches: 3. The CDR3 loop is CSVGRGQNTEAFF. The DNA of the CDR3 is TGCAGCGTTGGGAGGGGGCAGAACACTGAAGCTTTCTTT.

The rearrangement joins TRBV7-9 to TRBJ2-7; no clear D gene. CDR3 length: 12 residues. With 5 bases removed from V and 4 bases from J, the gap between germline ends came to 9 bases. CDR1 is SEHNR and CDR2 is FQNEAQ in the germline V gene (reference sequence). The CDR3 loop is CASSPLGYEQYF. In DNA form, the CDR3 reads TGTGCCAGCAGCCCCCTCGGGTACGAGCAGTACTTC.

The CDR3 reads CASSKDTLTDTEAFF. The DNA for the CDR3 is TGTGCCAGCAGCAAAGATACGTTAACGGACACTGAAGCTTTCTTT. The chain couples TRBV21-1 to TRBJ1-1. TRBV21-1 is described as a pseudogene. CDR3 size: 15 residues.

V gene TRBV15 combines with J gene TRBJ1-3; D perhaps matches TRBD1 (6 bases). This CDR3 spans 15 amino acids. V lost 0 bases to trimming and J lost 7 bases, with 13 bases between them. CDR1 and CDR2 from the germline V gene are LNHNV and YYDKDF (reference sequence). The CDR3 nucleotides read TGTGCCACCAGCAGAGATAGGGGGACCCGGAACACCATATATTTT. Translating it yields CATSRDRGTRNTIYF.